These 27 T cell receptor beta chains came from one sample sequenced in a study of blood T cell repertoires in COVID-19 (dated by TCRdb to about 2020). To prepare the library, the immunoSEQ multiplex PCR assay was applied. TCRdb provides this immuneACCESS table in a form limited to in-frame rearrangements. Some clones are lacking; in checked studies, under half of them reflect an unresolved V gene, and why the rest are absent is not known. Across this sample there are roughly 330,000 clones, with 80% to 90% seen only once. The leading ten clones occupy over 4.5% of the sample. Sequencing was performed on PBMCs or T cells enriched from blood (not recorded which). Source of these receptors: a man aged 25-45 years who had recovered from COVID-19.

J is TRBJ2-5 and V is TRBV9, with TRBD2 matching over 13 bases. Germline loops: CDR1 SGDLS, CDR2 YYNGEE. Germline trimming cut 3 bases from V and 5 bases from J; bases unmatched to any gene: 7. This CDR3 is 16 amino acids long. The CDR3, as DNA: TGTGCCAGCAGCGGGACTAGCGGGGGTGGATCGGAGACCCAGTACTTC. It yields the protein CASSGTSGGGSETQYF. Full variable domain (missing parts from reference TRBV9 and TRBJ2-5): DSGVTQTPKHLITATGQRVTLRCSPRSGDLSVYWYQQSLDQGLQFLIQYYNGEERAKGNILERFSAQQFPDLHSELNLSSLELGDSALYFCASSGTSGGGSETQYFGPGTRLLVL.

This chain's CDR3 is CASPRPQSGTDFNYGYTF. Here the CDR3 DNA reads TGTGCCAGCCCCCGTCCCCAAAGTGGGACAGACTTCAACTATGGCTACACCTTC. V gene TRBV25-1 combines with J gene TRBJ1-2; TRBD1 agrees at 7 bases. Germline values: CDR1 MGHDK, CDR2 SYGVNS. Germline trimming cut 8 bases from V and 2 bases from J; bases unmatched to any gene: 20. The CDR3 spans 18 residues.

In this sample, this clone turned up a few times. For the CDR3, the DNA is TGTGCCTGGAGTAGGACTAGCGGGTCCGGGGAGCTGTTTTTT. Translating gives CAWSRTSGSGELFF. J is TRBJ2-2 and V is TRBV30, with TRBD2 identical over 11 bases. The germline V gene has CDR1 GTSNPN and CDR2 SVGIG (reference sequence). The CDR3 runs 14 residues. The V and J ends lost 2 bases and 6 bases, in that order; junction bases with no gene match: 2.

The J gene is TRBJ1-1, the V gene TRBV14; D is undetermined. The CDR3 consists of 13 residues. Germline-derived CDR1 and CDR2 are SGHDN and FVKESK. V was clipped by 6 bases and J by 7 bases, with 15 bases between them. The CDR3 DNA reads as TGTGCCAGCAGTCTTGACCCTGGGCGTGAAGCTTTCTTT. This translates into CASSLDPGREAFF.

Written as DNA, the CDR3 is TGTGCCAGCACCCCACTGGGGGGGCAACGAGAGACCCAGTACTTC. This translates into CASTPLGGQRETQYF. V usage is TRBV2 and J usage is TRBJ2-5, with D perhaps matching TRBD2 (7 bases). The CDR3 contains 15 residues. The V end lost 7 bases, the J end lost 4 bases, and 19 bases lay between the germline ends. In germline, CDR1 is SNHLY, CDR2 FYNNEI.

The chain links TRBV4-2 to TRBJ1-2; D is ambiguous. Trimming left V 0 bases short and J 4 bases short, with 15 bases between. This CDR3 is built from 16 residues. CDR1 is LGHNA, CDR2 YNFKEQ, per germline. The DNA of the CDR3 is TGTGCCAGCAGCCAAGATGAACTGAATTTCTCCTATGGCTACACCTTC. As protein: CASSQDELNFSYGYTF.

With respect to this clone: The same CDR3 can be traced to other DNA sequences in this sample. The genes are TRBV5-1 and TRBJ2-7; tentatively, D is TRBD2 (6 bases). Germline V gene data show CDR1 as SGHRS and CDR2 as YFSETQ. CDR3 length: 13 residues. V lost 0 bases to trimming and J lost 6 bases, with 10 bases between them. The CDR3 nucleotides are TGCGCCAGCAGCTTGGGGCAGGGAGGCGAGCAGTACTTC. This encodes CASSLGQGGEQYF.

This clone was seen only once. The chain carries TRBV18 and TRBJ1-2; 7 bases match TRBD1. Germline-derived CDR1 and CDR2 are KGHSH and LQKENI. The CDR3 covers 14 residues. V gave up 3 bases and J gave up 7 bases; unmatched junction bases: 8. CDR3: CASSPGTVDRGYTF. As DNA, the CDR3 is TGTGCCAGCTCACCCGGGACAGTCGACCGTGGCTACACCTTC.

This sequence joins TRBV2 and TRBJ1-3; TRBD1 aligns across 7 bases. The CDR3 loop spans 13 amino acids. The V gene end was trimmed by 6 bases and the J gene end by 4 bases; junction bases not matched to a gene: 3. Germline-derived CDR1 and CDR2 are SNHLY and FYNNEI. This CDR3 is CASSGTAGNTIYF. Here the CDR3 DNA reads TGTGCCAGCAGCGGGACAGCAGGAAACACCATATATTTT. Using reference TRBV2 and TRBJ1-3 for the parts outside the CDR3, the full variable domain is EPEVTQTPSHQVTQMGQEVILRCVPISNHLYFYWYRQILGQKVEFLVSFYNNEISEKSEIFDDQFSVERPDGSNFTLKIRSTKLEDSAMYFCASSGTAGNTIYFGEGSWLTVV.

The chain has TRBV18 and TRBJ1-6, with unresolved D. The V end was cut by 3 bases, the J end by 7 bases, with 13 bases between. Germline V CDR1 and CDR2: KGHSH, LQKENI. CDR3 length: 15 amino acids. DNA for the CDR3: TGTGCCAGCTCACCTGGGCAGGCGGGCAATTCACCCCTCCACTTT. It codes for CASSPGQAGNSPLHF.

The rearrangement links TRBV7-6 to TRBJ1-2; D call uncertain. Germline values: CDR1 SGHVS, CDR2 FNYEAQ. With 5 bases removed from V and 7 bases from J, the gap between germline ends came to 14 bases. The CDR3 contains 13 residues. CDR3 sequence: CASSRAGAAGYTF. Here the CDR3 DNA reads TGTGCCAGCAGCCGGGCGGGTGCAGCTGGCTACACCTTC.

DNA of the CDR3: TGTGCCACCAGCAGAGCCCTACGGGACAACTACGAGCAGTACTTC. Protein sequence: CATSRALRDNYEQYF. V gene TRBV15 combines with J gene TRBJ2-7, with TRBD1 as a possible D gene (6 bases). Per germline, CDR1 LNHNV and CDR2 YYDKDF (reference sequence). V was pared by 1 base and J by 3 bases, with 13 bases between. The CDR3 length is 15 residues.

Worth noting for this clone: At one of its ends the junction is not consistent with the germline gene, which may arise from a read error. J is TRBJ2-4 and V is TRBV9; tentative D call: TRBD1 (6 bases). This CDR3 spans 10 amino acids. Germline assignment: CDR1 SGDLS and CDR2 YYNGEE. Here the CDR3 reads CASSGDKLSF. For the CDR3, the DNA is TGTGCCAGCAGCGGGGACAAGTTGTCTTTC.

The rearrangement links TRBV9 to TRBJ1-2, with a possible D match to TRBD1 (6 bases). The germline V and J ends were trimmed by 4 bases and 7 bases, with 26 bases remaining between them. The CDR3 spans 17 residues. Germline V gives CDR1 SGDLS, CDR2 YYNGEE. Written as DNA, the CDR3 is TGTGCCAGCAGCTCAAAGGGGGGGCATTTACCCTCTCCTGGCTACACCTTC. Its translation: CASSSKGGHLPSPGYTF.

V is TRBV13 and J is TRBJ1-1, with D maybe TRBD1 (6 bases). V was shortened by 5 bases and J by 3 bases, with 16 bases between the two germline ends. Per germline, CDR1 PRHDT and CDR2 FYEKMQ (reference sequence). CDR3 size: 15 residues. Written as DNA, the CDR3 is TGTGCCAGCAGCCCGCGTTCGGGGGGCGACACTGAAGCTTTCTTT. Residues: CASSPRSGGDTEAFF.

The genes are TRBV5-1 and TRBJ2-7; 7 bases align to TRBD2. Looked up from germline, CDR1 is SGHRS and CDR2 is YFSETQ. This CDR3 is 12 amino acids long. V gave up 5 bases and J gave up 7 bases; unmatched junction bases: 6. The CDR3 nucleotides are TGCGCCAGCAGTGATCCGGGACTAGAGCAGTACTTC. Residues: CASSDPGLEQYF.

The chain couples TRBV28 to TRBJ2-5; D is perhaps TRBD1 (6 bases). CDR1 is MDHEN and CDR2 is SYDVKM in the germline V gene. V lost 5 bases and J 5 bases, leaving 15 bases between the germline ends. This CDR3 region has 14 residues. DNA of the CDR3: TGTGCCAGCAGTCCCAACACAGGGTTTGAGACCCAGTACTTC. It codes for CASSPNTGFETQYF.

The V gene is TRBV10-1, the J gene TRBJ2-3, with TRBD2 identical over 10 bases. The CDR3 consists of 18 residues. The trim removed 2 bases at V and 2 bases at J, leaving 10 bases unmatched. Germline loops: CDR1 WNHNN, CDR2 SYGVQD (reference sequence). CDR3 in amino acids: CASSETRTSGHFTDTQYF. The CDR3 DNA reads as TGCGCCAGCAGTGAGACCCGGACTAGCGGCCACTTCACAGATACGCAGTATTTT.

The CDR3 DNA follows: TGTGCCAGCAGCACCGGGACAGGGGGCTTGATTGGGGAAAAACTGTTTTTT. Encoded protein: CASSTGTGGLIGEKLFF. The chain has TRBV5-4 and TRBJ1-4; 12 bases are a match to TRBD1. The CDR3 consists of 17 residues. Germline CDR1 and CDR2: SGHNT and YYREEE (reference sequence). The V gene end was trimmed by 4 bases and the J gene end by 8 bases; junction bases not matched to a gene: 12.

This rearrangement joins TRBV19 to TRBJ1-1; tentatively, D is TRBD1 (6 bases). The ends were cut back, 7 bases at V and 4 bases at J, with 10 bases in the middle. CDR1 is LNHDA, CDR2 SQIVND, per germline (reference sequence). This CDR3 region has 12 residues. The CDR3 sequence: CASTTGSTEAFF. In DNA, the CDR3 is TGTGCCAGTACAACAGGGTCCACTGAAGCTTTCTTT.

This chain connects TRBV18 to TRBJ1-1; D not certain. Germline CDR1 is KGHSH and CDR2 is LQKENI. V was cut by 2 bases and J by 0 bases, with 10 bases left in between. The length of the CDR3 is 15 residues. The DNA of the CDR3 is TGTGCCAGCTCACCATCACAGCTGATGAACACTGAAGCTTTCTTT. Translated, it gives CASSPSQLMNTEAFF.

The chain joins TRBV28 to TRBJ2-2, with D tentatively TRBD2 (7 bases). V lost 4 bases and J 3 bases, leaving 9 bases between the germline ends. The germline CDR1 and CDR2 sequences are MDHEN and SYDVKM. The length of the CDR3 is 14 residues. The CDR3 protein is CASSWGGHTGELFF. The CDR3 DNA is TGTGCCAGCAGTTGGGGGGGGCACACCGGGGAGCTGTTTTTT.

V is TRBV30 and J is TRBJ2-7; D not certain. There are 15 residues in the CDR3. From germline, CDR1 is GTSNPN and CDR2 SVGIG (reference sequence). V lost 1 base, J lost 2 bases, and 15 bases lay in between. The CDR3 DNA reads TGTGCCTGGAGTGAGACTGGATCTTCTGCCTACGAGCAGTACTTC. Translated, it gives CAWSETGSSAYEQYF.

The chain links TRBV7-8 to TRBJ2-7; D call uncertain. The ends were cut back, 5 bases at V and 6 bases at J, with 11 bases in the middle. The CDR3 contains 12 residues. Germline V CDR1 and CDR2: SGHVS, FQNEAQ. The CDR3 nucleotides read TGTGCCAGCAGCCACACCCTTCCCGAGCAGTACTTC. As protein: CASSHTLPEQYF.

This chain connects TRBV12-3 or TRBV12-4 to TRBJ2-7; D is perhaps TRBD2 (6 bases). This CDR3 is 12 amino acids long. Trimming took 1 base from V and 5 from J, leaving 6 bases between them. Here the CDR3 DNA reads TGTGCCAGCAGTTTAGGCGGGAACGAGCAGTACTTC. This translates into CASSLGGNEQYF.

In nucleotides, the CDR3 is TGTGCCAGCAGCCCAAGGGGGGACAGGGCCAATGAGCAGTTCTTC. Its protein is CASSPRGDRANEQFF. The V gene is TRBV9, the J gene TRBJ2-1; 9 bases match TRBD1. The CDR3 spans 15 residues. Germline-derived CDR1 and CDR2 are SGDLS and YYNGEE. V was pared by 4 bases and J by 6 bases, with 8 bases of the junction left unmatched.

The genes are TRBV28 and TRBJ1-5, with a possible D match to TRBD1 (5 bases). CDR1 MDHEN and CDR2 SYDVKM come from the germline V gene. V gave up 3 bases and J gave up 4 bases, with 10 bases separating them. The CDR3 consists of 14 residues. CDR3 sequence reads: CASSFAGINQPQHF. The CDR3 region has the DNA TGTGCCAGCAGTTTCGCAGGGATTAATCAGCCCCAGCATTTT.